The 12 T cell receptor beta chains reported below all come from one sample, sequenced in a study of cytomegalovirus exposure and HLA in healthy donors. Use of 60 Vbeta and 13 Jbeta primers characterized the PCR. Clones were read by immunoSEQ multiplex PCR, and TCRdb kept only the in-frame ones, dropping some. Of hundreds of thousands of clones detected, roughly 90% appear once; the ten largest clones hold roughly 2.3%. The sequenced material came from PBMCs. These TCRs come from a woman aged 18-29 years in good health and CMV-seronegative.

This clone appeared a single time. The chain couples TRBV9 to TRBJ1-2; no reliable D call. V was shortened by 3 bases and J by 2 bases, with 14 bases between the two germline ends. CDR3 size: 15 residues. CDR1 is SGDLS, CDR2 YYNGEE, per germline. The CDR3: CASSENLWQNYGYTF. In nucleotides, the CDR3 is TGTGCCAGCAGCGAAAATCTTTGGCAGAACTATGGCTACACCTTC.

The V call is TRBV11-1, the J call TRBJ2-5; D is uncertain. This CDR3 is built from 12 residues. Germline V lookup: CDR1 SGHAT, CDR2 FQDESV (reference sequence). Trimming shortened V by 2 bases and J by 5 bases, and 6 bases separated the two germline ends. CDR3 in amino acids: CASSLQRETQYF. CDR3 bases: TGTGCCAGCAGCTTACAGAGGGAGACCCAGTACTTC.

This clone showed up just a few times. This rearrangement joins TRBV7-8 to TRBJ1-5; TRBD1 matches at 7 bases. This CDR3 has 16 residues. The V gene's germline CDR1 is SGHVS and CDR2 FQNEAQ. The V gene end was trimmed by 1 base and the J gene end by 6 bases; junction bases not matched to a gene: 9. The CDR3 DNA sequence: TGTGCCAGCAGCTTAGGGGAGACAGGGAAGGGTCAGCCCCAGCATTTT. Translating it yields CASSLGETGKGQPQHF.

The chain recombines TRBV7-3 with TRBJ2-5, with 9 positions matching TRBD2. In germline, CDR1 is SGHTA, CDR2 FQGTGA. V gave up 3 bases and J gave up 5 bases; unmatched junction bases: 7. The CDR3 consists of 15 residues. CDR3 loop: CASSFSGGGAETQYF. In nucleotides, the CDR3 is TGTGCCAGCAGCTTTTCTGGCGGGGGGGCGGAGACCCAGTACTTC.

This sequence joins TRBV10-2 and TRBJ2-5; tentative D call: TRBD2 (7 bases). CDR3 size: 13 residues. V was pared by 6 bases and J by 4 bases, with 12 bases between. The germline gives CDR1 WSHSY, CDR2 SAAADI. This chain's CDR3 is CASRVGGRETQYF. CDR3 sequence (DNA): TGCGCCAGCAGGGTGGGGGGGCGAGAGACCCAGTACTTC.

The V gene is TRBV7-3, the J gene TRBJ2-1, with D perhaps matching TRBD2 (5 bases). Germline V gene sequence: CDR1 SGHTA, CDR2 FQGTGA. Trimming removed 6 bases from V and 2 bases from J, with 14 bases in between. The CDR3 is made up of 15 amino acids. The CDR3 DNA reads as TGTGCCAGCAGTAGTGGGAGTCCGGCCTACAATGAGCAGTTCTTC. This translates into CASSSGSPAYNEQFF.

The V call is TRBV4-1, the J call TRBJ2-7; 7 bases map to TRBD1. This CDR3 comprises 14 residues. The V gene's germline CDR1 is MGHRA and CDR2 YSYEKL. V lost 1 base to trimming and J lost 3 bases; unmatched junction nucleotides: 3. The CDR3 DNA reads as TGCGCCAGCAGCCAAGGAGGGGGCGGCTACGAGCAGTACTTC. Its protein product is CASSQGGGGYEQYF.

The rearrangement links TRBV7-3 to TRBJ2-1; 12 bases map to TRBD2. Unmatched junction bases numbered 22, after V lost 3 bases and J lost 7 bases. Germline assignment: CDR1 SGHTA and CDR2 FQGTGA. The CDR3 runs 21 residues. CDR3 coding DNA: TGTGCCAGCAGCTTTAAGCTCGCAAAGACTAGCGGGGGCTCCACGGGGAATGAGCAGTTCTTC. It specifies CASSFKLAKTSGGSTGNEQFF.

The rearrangement links TRBV29-1 to TRBJ1-3; TRBD1 is a possible D gene (5 bases). Germline CDR1 SQVTM, CDR2 ANQGSEA. The CDR3 consists of 12 residues. Trimming took 7 bases from V and 0 from J, leaving 7 bases between them. The CDR3 DNA reads TGCAGCGCCGGACACTCTGGAAACACCATATATTTT. Translated, it gives CSAGHSGNTIYF.

The V call is TRBV2, the J call TRBJ2-3; the match to TRBD2 covers 16 bases. The V segment lost 4 bases and the J segment 3 bases; nucleotides outside the gene matches: 4. Germline loops: CDR1 SNHLY, CDR2 FYNNEI. The CDR3 loop spans 17 amino acids. CDR3 region: CASSGGLAGGWTDTQYF. CDR3 sequence (DNA): TGTGCCAGCAGTGGGGGACTAGCGGGGGGGTGGACAGATACGCAGTATTTT.

The chain has TRBV10-1 and TRBJ2-1, with D unclear. The CDR3 length is 12 residues. The V gene's germline CDR1 is WNHNN and CDR2 SYGVQD (reference sequence). Trimming stripped 3 bases from V and 7 bases from J, with 7 bases between. The CDR3 loop is CASSDRANEQFF. In DNA, the CDR3 is TGCGCCAGCAGTGATCGAGCAAATGAGCAGTTCTTC.

V usage is TRBV19 and J usage is TRBJ2-4; D not resolved. The length of the CDR3 is 14 residues. CDR1 LNHDA and CDR2 SQIVND come from the germline V gene (reference sequence). The germline V and J ends were trimmed by 3 bases and 0 bases, with 6 bases remaining between them. The CDR3: CASSMALAKNIQYF. CDR3 DNA sequence: TGTGCCAGTAGTATGGCCCTAGCCAAAAACATTCAGTACTTC. Filled out from reference TRBV19 and TRBJ2-4, the complete variable domain reads DGGITQSPKYLFRKEGQNVTLSCEQNLNHDAMYWYRQDPGQGLRLIYYSQIVNDFQKGDIAEGYSVSREKKESFPLTVTSAQKNPTAFYLCASSMALAKNIQYFGAGTRLSVL.